This T cell receptor beta chain is from a study of T-cell memory formation after mild COVID-19. As for the study in general: TCR clusters largely stayed donor specific. Findings and caveats of the study: Memory sampled before infection contained some responding clones, suggesting cross-reactive memory joined. CD8+ contracting clones occupied EMRA, while CD4+ ones occupied mainly CM and EM.

The CDR3 totals 15 residues. Germline V gene data show CDR1 as DFQATT and CDR2 as SNEGSKA (reference sequence). Trimming took 2 bases from V and 10 from J; bases not matched to a gene: 6. The authors produced TCR alpha and TCR beta cDNA libraries with sample barcodes and UMIs by 5'RACE using constant-segment primers. TCRdb reprocessed the 5' RACE reads with MiXCR, giving one entry per CDR3 protein. Among more than 400,000 distinct CDR3 sequences, 15% to 20% were seen once, and the ten largest hold 12%. About this clonotype: What it binds is unknown.

The chain joins TRBV20-1 to TRBJ1-6; 12 nucleotides align to TRBD1. Source material: PBMCs or a T cell subset sorted from them (not recorded which). The receptor was derived from an adult woman who had mild COVID-19 (a few samples of this study predate the infection). Cell type and time point are not known. CDR3 sequence reads: CSARPGQGAWSPLHF. In DNA form, the CDR3 reads TGCAGTGCTAGACCGGGACAGGGGGCATGGTCACCCCTCCACTTT.